Below are 32 T cell receptor beta chains sequenced from a single sample in a study of T-cell reconstitution after alpha-beta-depleted transplantation in children (dated by TCRdb to about 2016). The treatment or condition label, as the study defines it: allogeneic hematopoietic cell transplantation with graft depleted of TCRalphabeta T cells and CD19 B cells. The library was produced with PCR. Sequenced using an Illumina HiSeq 2500. TCR library preparation used molecular barcoding, with unique molecular identifiers applied to normalize quantification of the TCRbeta repertoire. TCRdb ran its own pipeline on the public reads, namely fastp trimming at Q25 and MiXCR clone calling, and kept in-frame beta chains. Rows merge per CDR3 protein into single entries with the most common DNA and genes. The sample table shows around 490,000 distinct CDR3 sequences, and 11% are seen once. The ten largest clonotypes hold approximately 14% of the sample.

The starting material was PBMCs, mostly from graft donor cells, obtained 180 days after TCRalphabeta/CD19-depleted stem cell transplant. These receptors were collected from a female patient aged 2 to 10 who had a stem cell transplant for aplastic anemia, so the T cells may come from the graft donor.

The chain carries TRBV4-3 and TRBJ2-7; 9 nucleotides align to TRBD1. Germline CDR1 and CDR2: LGHNA and YSLEER. The CDR3 runs 12 residues. The CDR3 nucleotides read TGCGCCAGCAGCCAAGATTCGGGGACAGGGAGAGTC. Translating gives CASSQDSGTGRV.

J is TRBJ2-1 and V is TRBV19, with 8 bases identical to TRBD1. The J segment lost 8 bases and the V segment lost 4 bases, leaving 7 bases of the junction unmatched. Germline V gene sequence: CDR1 LNHDA, CDR2 SQIVND (reference sequence). The CDR3 covers 14 residues. CDR3 residues: CASSTGQGFYEQFF. The CDR3 bases are TGTGCCAGTAGTACCGGACAGGGTTTTTATGAGCAGTTCTTC.

The genes are TRBV6-5 and TRBJ2-5; D gene unclear. The CDR3 is made up of 16 amino acids. CDR1 and CDR2 (germline): MNHEY, SVGAGI. Trimming stripped 0 bases from V and 5 bases from J, with 16 bases between. The CDR3 DNA reads TGTGCCAGCAGTTACTCCTACAATCCACTTTTCGAGACCCAGTACTTC. It is translated as CASSYSYNPLFETQYF.

The chain joins TRBV27 to TRBJ2-3, with D possibly being TRBD2 (5 bases). V lost 4 bases and J lost 4, with 15 bases in between. Germline CDR1 and CDR2: MNHEY and SMNVEV (reference sequence). The CDR3 length is 15 residues. Here the CDR3 reads CASSSGGSGPDTQYF. In nucleotides, the CDR3 is TGTGCCAGCAGTTCCGGAGGTTCCGGCCCAGATACGCAGTATTTT.

This clonotype was counted many times. The chain couples TRBV7-7 to TRBJ1-1; D call uncertain. The CDR3 spans 13 residues. The germline V and J ends were trimmed by 1 base and 1 base, with 4 bases remaining between them. The germline V gene encodes CDR1 SSHAT and CDR2 FNYEAQ (reference sequence). The CDR3 sequence is CASSLDPNTEAFF. CDR3 bases: TGTGCCAGCAGCTTAGATCCGAACACTGAAGCTTTCTTT.

The chain carries TRBV9 and TRBJ1-1, with TRBD1 matching over 7 bases. CDR1 is SGDLS, CDR2 YYNGEE, per germline. The CDR3 runs 13 residues. With V trimmed by 0 bases and J by 5 bases, 1 base remained unmatched. In nucleotides, the CDR3 is TGTGCCAGCAGCGTAGAACAGGGGACTGAAGCTTTCTTT. It yields the protein CASSVEQGTEAFF.

The chain couples TRBV5-1 to TRBJ1-1; TRBD1 is a possible D gene (6 bases). V lost 4 bases and J 4 bases, leaving 14 bases between the germline ends. The CDR3 has 14 amino acids. Looked up from germline, CDR1 is SGHRS and CDR2 is YFSETQ. The CDR3 DNA is TGCGCCAGCAGCCTCCCGGGGGGCCCCACTGAAGCTTTCTTT. This encodes CASSLPGGPTEAFF. The full variable domain, in which reference TRBV5-1 and TRBJ1-1 provide the parts outside the CDR3, is KAGVTQTPRYLIKTRGQQVTLSCSPISGHRSVSWYQQTPGQGLQFLFEYFSETQRNKGNFPGRFSGRQFSNSRSEMNVSTLELGDSALYLCASSLPGGPTEAFFGQGTRLTVV.

The chain has TRBV14 and TRBJ1-6; 8 bases match TRBD1. CDR3 length: 16 amino acids. CDR1 and CDR2 (germline): SGHDN, FVKESK. V trimming: 3 bases; J trimming: 6 bases; junction bases outside the gene matches: 7. The DNA of the CDR3 is TGTGCCAGCAGCCATTTGACAGGGGTTATTAATTCACCCCTCCACTTT. Its protein is CASSHLTGVINSPLHF.

This clonotype turned up a few times. This chain links TRBV6-2 or TRBV6-3 with TRBJ2-7; TRBD2 matches 8 bases. Germline CDR1 is MNHEY and CDR2 is SVGEGT. The CDR3 contains 12 residues. V shed 5 bases and J 7 bases; nucleotides not matched to a gene: 4. The CDR3 loop reads CASSLPGGEQYV. For the CDR3, the DNA is TGTGCCAGCAGTCTCCCGGGGGGGGAGCAGTACGTC.

The chain is built from TRBV12-3 or TRBV12-4 and TRBJ1-2; D is uncertain. The CDR3 totals 12 residues. With 5 bases removed from V and 8 bases from J, the gap between germline ends came to 12 bases. CDR3 sequence reads: CASSDTYRGYTF. DNA of the CDR3: TGTGCCAGCAGTGACACGTATCGAGGCTACACCTTC.

This clonotype was recorded a few times. The chain recombines TRBV4-3 with TRBJ1-5, with D perhaps TRBD1 (5 bases). The germline V gene encodes CDR1 LGHNA and CDR2 YSLEER. The CDR3 length is 17 residues. V lost 0 bases and J lost 3, with 15 bases in between. The DNA of the CDR3 is TGCGCCAGCAGCCAAGATCGTGGCAGGGCATTCAATCAGCCCCAGCATTTT. Translation gives CASSQDRGRAFNQPQHF.

This clonotype was observed a few times. CDR3 region: CSADPVSLQYNEQFF. The CDR3 DNA is TGCAGTGCTGACCCAGTGTCTCTTCAGTACAATGAGCAGTTCTTC. This chain uses TRBV20-1 with TRBJ2-1, with D hard to call. The CDR3 is 15 residues long. Germline loops: CDR1 DFQATT, CDR2 SNEGSKA (reference sequence). Trimming took off 5 bases at V and 4 bases at J, with 18 bases between the two ends.

This clonotype was seen a few times. The V gene is TRBV20-1, the J gene TRBJ2-3; TRBD2 matches 7 bases. The length of the CDR3 is 14 residues. The V segment lost 5 bases and the J segment 1 base; nucleotides outside the gene matches: 6. CDR1 DFQATT and CDR2 SNEGSKA come from the germline V gene (reference sequence). CDR3: CSAGRGGGTDTQYF. The CDR3 DNA sequence: TGCAGTGCTGGAAGGGGAGGGGGCACAGATACGCAGTATTTT.

The genes are TRBV7-3 and TRBJ1-1; tentatively, D is TRBD1 (5 bases). The CDR3 has 15 residues. Deletions cut 1 base from V and 0 bases from J, with 9 bases between. Germline V gene lookup returns CDR1 SGHTA and CDR2 FQGTGA. CDR3 sequence reads: CASSLSGGVNTEAFF. CDR3 DNA sequence: TGTGCCAGCAGCTTAAGCGGGGGGGTGAACACTGAAGCTTTCTTT.

V is TRBV15 and J is TRBJ1-5, with a tentative D call TRBD1 (5 bases). The CDR3 spans 12 residues. The germline V and J ends were trimmed by 8 bases and 4 bases, with 9 bases remaining between them. CDR1 LNHNV and CDR2 YYDKDF come from the germline V gene (reference sequence). CDR3 sequence reads: CATARVNQPQHF. The CDR3 region has the DNA TGTGCCACCGCCAGGGTTAATCAGCCCCAGCATTTT.

This chain links TRBV20-1 with TRBJ2-5; 10 nucleotides match TRBD2. Trimming removed 4 bases from V and 1 base from J; junction bases left unmatched: 6. The CDR3 contains 15 residues. Germline V gene sequence: CDR1 DFQATT, CDR2 SNEGSKA (reference sequence). The CDR3 spells CSAIILAGPQETQYF. CDR3 DNA sequence: TGCAGTGCTATTATACTAGCGGGGCCCCAAGAGACCCAGTACTTC.

The rearrangement uses TRBV5-1 and TRBJ2-2; 9 bases map to TRBD2. This CDR3 spans 16 amino acids. V lost 7 bases, J lost 2 bases, and 9 bases stayed unmatched. The V gene's germline CDR1 is SGHRS and CDR2 YFSETQ. CDR3 nucleotides: TGCGCCAGCGGACTGACTAGCGGTTCTAACACCGGGGAGCTGTTTTTT. This codes for CASGLTSGSNTGELFF.

V usage is TRBV29-1 and J usage is TRBJ1-2; D is ambiguous. Trimming removed 1 base from V and 4 bases from J, with 10 bases in between. The CDR3 length is 13 residues. CDR1 and CDR2 (germline): SQVTM, ANQGSEA. The CDR3 reads CSVEAREVYGYTF. CDR3 bases: TGCAGCGTTGAAGCTAGGGAGGTCTATGGCTACACCTTC.

The V gene is TRBV5-1, the J gene TRBJ2-1; 12 bases agree with TRBD2. CDR1 is SGHRS, CDR2 YFSETQ, per germline. The CDR3 spans 16 residues. J lost 5 bases, V lost 3 bases, and 6 bases had no gene match. The DNA of the CDR3 is TGCGCCAGCAGCTCAACCGGGACTAGCGGGCACAATGAGCAGTTCTTC. This codes for CASSSTGTSGHNEQFF.

Only a few counts were recorded for this clonotype. This chain connects TRBV12-3 or TRBV12-4 to TRBJ1-4; 8 bases line up with TRBD1. Germline trimming cut 2 bases from V and 5 bases from J; bases unmatched to any gene: 10. This CDR3 comprises 17 residues. The DNA for the CDR3 is TGTGCCAGCAGTTTACGGGCCCGACAGGGGCGGAATGAAAAACTGTTTTTT. It encodes CASSLRARQGRNEKLFF.

The chain combines TRBV29-1 with TRBJ2-7; 7 positions match TRBD1. The germline CDR1 and CDR2 sequences are SQVTM and ANQGSEA. This CDR3 has 13 amino acids. Germline trimming cut 5 bases from V and 0 bases from J; bases unmatched to any gene: 4. The CDR3 is CSVRTGNSYEQYF. In DNA form, the CDR3 reads TGCAGCGTTCGGACAGGCAACTCCTACGAGCAGTACTTC.

This clonotype was picked up a small number of times. The chain is built from TRBV20-1 and TRBJ1-1, with TRBD1 matching 8 bases. The J segment lost 3 bases and the V segment lost 6 bases, leaving 12 bases of the junction unmatched. The CDR3 has 15 amino acids. Germline lookup yields CDR1 DFQATT and CDR2 SNEGSKA (reference sequence). The CDR3, as DNA: TGCAGTGCAGCCACTTCAGGGGGCGCGGACACTGAAGCTTTCTTT. This translates into CSAATSGGADTEAFF.

The chain has TRBV6-2 or TRBV6-3 and TRBJ2-7, with 9 bases that match TRBD2. The CDR3 is 15 residues long. The ends lost 2 bases at V and 6 bases at J; junction bases unmatched: 8. Germline CDR1 is MNHEY and CDR2 is SVGEGT. CDR3 region: CASSYGAGGLREQYV. For the CDR3, the DNA is TGTGCCAGCAGTTACGGGGCGGGAGGGCTCCGCGAGCAGTACGTC.

The V call is TRBV27, the J call TRBJ1-5; weak D call: TRBD1 (5 bases). Germline V gene sequence: CDR1 MNHEY, CDR2 SMNVEV (reference sequence). V was cut by 5 bases and J by 14 bases, with 19 bases left in between. The CDR3 runs 13 residues. This CDR3 reads CASSVGGGEGEHF. The DNA for the CDR3 is TGTGCCAGCAGTGTCGGGGGGGGGGAAGGAGAGCATTTT.

Many counts were recorded for this clonotype. The chain combines TRBV12-3 or TRBV12-4 with TRBJ2-2; perhaps TRBD1 as D (5 bases). This CDR3 has 15 residues. Trimming left V 2 bases short and J 2 bases short, with 9 bases between. CDR3 nucleotide sequence: TGTGCCAGCAGTTTACAGGGCCCAAACACCGGGGAGCTGTTTTTT. Its translation is CASSLQGPNTGELFF.

The gene calls are TRBV5-1 and TRBJ2-7; D remains unclear. This CDR3 is built from 15 residues. Germline CDR1 and CDR2: SGHRS and YFSETQ. The V gene lost 0 bases and the J gene lost 3 bases, with 13 bases spanning the gap. This CDR3 is CASSLDPTYNYEQYF. The CDR3 DNA follows: TGCGCCAGCAGCTTGGATCCCACCTACAACTACGAGCAGTACTTC.

This clonotype was recorded many times. The chain has TRBV6-5 and TRBJ2-1, with no clear D. The CDR3 totals 13 residues. Trimming removed 0 bases at V and 6 bases at J, with 6 bases between. Per germline, CDR1 MNHEY and CDR2 SVGAGI. This CDR3 reads CASSYSNVNEQFF. CDR3 sequence (DNA): TGTGCCAGCAGTTACTCGAACGTCAATGAGCAGTTCTTC.

This clonotype was counted a few times. The chain combines TRBV25-1 with TRBJ2-1; 13 bases match TRBD2. This CDR3 spans 17 amino acids. V trimming: 8 bases; J trimming: 8 bases; junction bases outside the gene matches: 15. CDR1 and CDR2 (germline): MGHDK, SYGVNS. CDR3: CASGKKVLAGGPHEQFF. CDR3 nucleotide sequence: TGTGCCAGCGGGAAAAAGGTACTAGCGGGAGGGCCTCATGAGCAGTTCTTC.

This clonotype has a count of ten or more. The chain joins TRBV29-1 to TRBJ2-1; 12 positions agree with TRBD2. The CDR3 runs to 17 residues. The V gene end was trimmed by 4 bases and the J gene end by 3 bases; junction bases not matched to a gene: 10. Germline CDR1 reads SQVTM; CDR2 reads ANQGSEA. In DNA, the CDR3 is TGCAGCGTTGCGCCCCAATGGACTAGCGGGAACTACAATGAGCAGTTCTTC. Protein sequence: CSVAPQWTSGNYNEQFF.

This clonotype showed up many times. The chain couples TRBV29-1 to TRBJ2-2; D possibly corresponds to TRBD2 (5 bases). Trimming removed 4 bases at V and 1 base at J, with 10 bases between. Germline loops: CDR1 SQVTM, CDR2 ANQGSEA. CDR3 length: 14 residues. CDR3 DNA: TGCAGCGTTGTGGGTCGGGGGAACACCGGGGAGCTGTTTTTT. Its protein is CSVVGRGNTGELFF.

V and J are TRBV11-1 and TRBJ1-1; D is ambiguous. From germline, CDR1 is SGHAT and CDR2 FQDESV (reference sequence). V lost 3 bases to trimming and J lost 8 bases, with 28 bases between them. The CDR3 runs 18 residues. CDR3 region: CASSFLRKDFRWSGEAFF. The CDR3 nucleotides are TGTGCCAGCAGCTTCCTTCGGAAGGATTTTAGGTGGTCAGGCGAAGCTTTCTTT.

The chain recombines TRBV5-1 with TRBJ1-5; D unclear. Germline-derived CDR1 and CDR2 are SGHRS and YFSETQ. V was pared by 2 bases and J by 4 bases, with 7 bases between. The CDR3 has 13 residues. The CDR3 is CASSFGENQPQHF. CDR3 DNA sequence: TGCGCCAGCAGCTTTGGGGAAAATCAGCCCCAGCATTTT.